These 26 T cell receptor beta chains share one sample of origin, sequenced in a study of shared clonotypes between healthy human individuals. Here immunoSEQ multiplex PCR was the method, and the copy in TCRdb shows in-frame clones only, minus some. The sample contains over a million clones, 65% to 75% of which appear only once. The material sequenced was memory CD4+ T cells sorted from blood. Subset of the sample: CD45RA-negative fraction. These receptors came from a man aged 18-30 years in good health.

This clone was seen once. In nucleotides, the CDR3 is TGTGCCACCCACCCCCCCTCAACAGGCTCGGACACCGGGGAGCTGTTTTTT. This gives the protein CATHPPSTGSDTGELFF. This chain joins TRBV2 and TRBJ2-2; the D gene is possibly TRBD1 (5 bases). Germline V gives CDR1 SNHLY, CDR2 FYNNEI. The CDR3 runs to 17 residues. The V end lost 10 bases, the J end lost 3 bases, and 24 bases lay between the germline ends.

The J gene is TRBJ1-5, the V gene TRBV5-5, with D perhaps matching TRBD1 (5 bases). V lost 0 bases and J lost 3, with 10 bases in between. This CDR3 contains 15 residues. Germline lookup yields CDR1 SGHKS and CDR2 YYEKEE (reference sequence). This chain's CDR3 is CASSLGGAYNQPQHF. The CDR3 coding sequence is TGTGCCAGCAGCTTGGGAGGGGCGTACAATCAGCCCCAGCATTTT.

This chain connects TRBV9 to TRBJ2-7; 7 bases map to TRBD1. The CDR3 spans 16 residues. Germline CDR1 and CDR2: SGDLS and YYNGEE. The J segment lost 3 bases and the V segment lost 0 bases, leaving 9 bases of the junction unmatched. In DNA form, the CDR3 reads TGTGCCAGCAGCGTAGGATCTAAGGGGGCGGGCTACGAGCAGTACTTC. It is translated as CASSVGSKGAGYEQYF.

The chain links TRBV19 to TRBJ1-1; unclear D gene. The germline V and J ends were trimmed by 2 bases and 7 bases, with 14 bases remaining between them. From germline, CDR1 is LNHDA and CDR2 SQIVND (reference sequence). The CDR3 spans 14 residues. CDR3 nucleotides: TGTGCCAGTAGTATACCAATTGCGGGGTTTGAAGCTTTCTTT. Amino acid sequence: CASSIPIAGFEAFF.

This clone was found a few times. The V call is TRBV5-6, the J call TRBJ2-7; D gene uncertain. The CDR3 loop spans 14 amino acids. V shed 7 bases and J shed 3 bases, with 17 bases lying between them. Germline V gene data show CDR1 as SGHDT and CDR2 as YYEEEE. The chain's CDR3 is CASQSLGSDYEQYF. The CDR3, as DNA: TGTGCCAGCCAATCTCTAGGGTCGGACTACGAGCAGTACTTC.

The J gene is TRBJ2-2, the V gene TRBV7-2; 7 bases match TRBD1. After removal of 5 bases from V and 4 bases from J, the junction contained 10 bases not matched to a gene. The V gene's germline CDR1 is SGHTA and CDR2 FQGNSA. This CDR3 spans 16 amino acids. This chain's CDR3 is CASSPLTGIGTGELFF. DNA of the CDR3: TGTGCCAGCAGCCCCCTGACAGGGATTGGCACCGGGGAGCTGTTTTTT.

This clone appeared a few times. The rearrangement uses TRBV9 and TRBJ1-1; TRBD1 matches at 8 bases. This CDR3 is 14 amino acids long. V was pared by 3 bases and J by 3 bases, with 4 bases of the junction left unmatched. Germline V CDR1 and CDR2: SGDLS, YYNGEE. The CDR3 here is CASSEQGAHTEAFF. The CDR3 DNA reads TGTGCCAGCAGCGAGCAGGGGGCTCACACTGAAGCTTTCTTT.

This clone was seen only once. The chain links TRBV19 to TRBJ1-1; D not resolved. CDR1 and CDR2 (germline): LNHDA, SQIVND (reference sequence). The CDR3 is 14 amino acids. Between the trimmed V and J ends, which lost 5 bases and 0 bases, there was a span of 10 bases. CDR3 nucleotide sequence: TGTGCCAGTAGTCGTAATTACATGAACACTGAAGCTTTCTTT. Protein product: CASSRNYMNTEAFF.

The rearrangement joins TRBV7-8 to TRBJ2-3, with 9 bases aligning to TRBD2. From germline, CDR1 is SGHVS and CDR2 FQNEAQ. The CDR3 consists of 16 residues. The trim removed 2 bases at V and 5 bases at J, leaving 8 bases unmatched. The CDR3 loop reads CASSLYGGGAVDTQYF. In nucleotides, the CDR3 is TGTGCCAGCAGCTTATATGGCGGGGGGGCCGTAGATACGCAGTATTTT.

This sequence joins TRBV7-2 and TRBJ1-5, with D uncertain. The CDR3 extends over 15 amino acids. Germline CDR1 and CDR2: SGHTA and FQGNSA. Trimming shortened V by 5 bases and J by 0 bases, and 11 bases separated the two germline ends. In DNA, the CDR3 is TGTGCCAGCAGCCGTCGGTGGGATAGCAATCAGCCCCAGCATTTT. Translation: CASSRRWDSNQPQHF. The full variable domain, rest sourced from reference TRBV7-2 and TRBJ1-5, is GAGVSQSPSNKVTEKGKDVELRCDPISGHTALYWYRQSLGQGLEFLIYFQGNSAPDKSGLPSDRFSAERTGGSVSTLTIQRTQQEDSAVYLCASSRRWDSNQPQHFGDGTRLSIL.

The chain recombines TRBV4-3 with TRBJ1-1; D gene uncertain. The CDR3 consists of 19 residues. Germline lookup yields CDR1 LGHNA and CDR2 YSLEER. The ends were cut back, 5 bases at V and 5 bases at J, with 30 bases in the middle. For the CDR3, the DNA is TGCGCCAGCAGCAAAAGGAACTTCCTTGCCCCATCCCCGAGGACTGAAGCTTTCTTT. Amino acid sequence: CASSKRNFLAPSPRTEAFF.

The V and J genes are TRBV5-5 and TRBJ1-2; D not resolved. V lost 4 bases, J lost 2 bases, and 12 bases lay in between. The germline CDR1 and CDR2 sequences are SGHKS and YYEKEE (reference sequence). CDR3 size: 14 residues. The CDR3: CASSPGGFNYGYTF. Here the CDR3 DNA reads TGTGCCAGCAGCCCGGGAGGATTCAACTATGGCTACACCTTC.

There are a few counts of this clone. V and J are TRBV30 and TRBJ2-4; the D gene is possibly TRBD1 (6 bases). The ends were cut back, 3 bases at V and 6 bases at J, with 12 bases in the middle. The CDR3 loop spans 13 amino acids. Germline CDR1 is GTSNPN and CDR2 is SVGIG (reference sequence). In nucleotides, the CDR3 is TGTGCCTGGAGGGTAGGGGGAACAAACATTCAGTACTTC. It specifies CAWRVGGTNIQYF.

This chain's CDR3 is CASFVGQGTHEQYF. CDR3 DNA: TGTGCCAGCTTTGTGGGACAGGGTACCCACGAGCAGTACTTC. The V call is TRBV2, the J call TRBJ2-7, with 9 bases fitting TRBD1. Germline V gene lookup returns CDR1 SNHLY and CDR2 FYNNEI. The CDR3 runs 14 residues. Trimming removed 8 bases from V and 5 bases from J; junction bases left unmatched: 10.

This rearrangement joins TRBV5-1 to TRBJ2-7; TRBD2 matches 8 bases. CDR3 length: 15 amino acids. V gave up 3 bases and J gave up 2 bases; unmatched junction bases: 7. Germline V gene lookup returns CDR1 SGHRS and CDR2 YFSETQ. The CDR3 DNA reads as TGCGCCAGCAGCTCCTTAGCGGGGTCGACCTACGAGCAGTACTTC. Its protein is CASSSLAGSTYEQYF. The full variable domain, in which reference TRBV5-1 and TRBJ2-7 provide the parts outside the CDR3, is KAGVTQTPRYLIKTRGQQVTLSCSPISGHRSVSWYQQTPGQGLQFLFEYFSETQRNKGNFPGRFSGRQFSNSRSEMNVSTLELGDSALYLCASSSLAGSTYEQYFGPGTRLTVT.

The sample holds one count of this clone. The rearrangement links TRBV2 to TRBJ1-5; 8 bases are a match to TRBD1. The CDR3 consists of 15 residues. The V gene end was trimmed by 6 bases and the J gene end by 0 bases; junction bases not matched to a gene: 4. CDR1 is SNHLY and CDR2 is FYNNEI in the germline V gene. The CDR3 protein is CASSATGGSNQPQHF. The CDR3 DNA reads as TGTGCCAGCAGCGCCACAGGGGGTAGCAATCAGCCCCAGCATTTT. The variable domain in full, with the rest retrieved from reference TRBV2 and TRBJ1-5, is EPEVTQTPSHQVTQMGQEVILRCVPISNHLYFYWYRQILGQKVEFLVSFYNNEISEKSEIFDDQFSVERPDGSNFTLKIRSTKLEDSAMYFCASSATGGSNQPQHFGDGTRLSIL.

As regards this clone: The same CDR3 can be traced to other DNA sequences in this sample. This chain joins TRBV5-4 and TRBJ2-7, with TRBD2 identical over 8 bases. Trimming cost V 4 bases and J 3 bases; bases outside gene matches: 9. The CDR3 is made up of 15 amino acids. Germline CDR1 and CDR2: SGHNT and YYREEE (reference sequence). CDR3 DNA: TGTGCCAGCAGCCTGGATGGCGGGGGGAACTACGAGCAGTACTTC. Translating gives CASSLDGGGNYEQYF.

The rearrangement uses TRBV7-2 and TRBJ1-2; maybe TRBD1 (6 bases). With 5 bases removed from V and 4 bases from J, the gap between germline ends came to 17 bases. Germline V lookup: CDR1 SGHTA, CDR2 FQGNSA. The CDR3 consists of 15 residues. The CDR3 protein is CASSHSTGSPYGYTF. CDR3 nucleotide sequence: TGTGCCAGCAGCCACAGCACAGGGAGTCCCTATGGCTACACCTTC.

The chain is built from TRBV6-1 and TRBJ1-6; TRBD1 matches 8 bases. The CDR3 is 16 residues long. With V trimmed by 2 bases and J by 8 bases, 8 bases remained unmatched. CDR1 and CDR2 (germline): MNHNS, SASEGT. The CDR3 bases are TGTGCCAGCAGTGAAAGGACAGGGCCTCCGGATTCACCCCTCCACTTT. Its translation: CASSERTGPPDSPLHF.

This CDR3 is CASSLQLANTGELFF. CDR3 DNA: TGCGCCAGCAGCTTACAGCTTGCGAACACCGGGGAGCTGTTTTTT. This sequence joins TRBV5-1 and TRBJ2-2; D is unresolved. Germline lookup yields CDR1 SGHRS and CDR2 YFSETQ. Deletions cut 2 bases from V and 0 bases from J, with 8 bases between. CDR3 length equals 15 residues.

This clone showed up just a few times. The V gene is TRBV21-1, the J gene TRBJ2-1; TRBD2 reflects the table's D call only, with no check against the DNA. TRBV21-1 is marked as a pseudogene. The CDR3 contains 14 residues. Here the CDR3 reads CARTGTSGINEQFF. The CDR3 DNA is TGTGCCAGGACCGGGACTAGCGGGATTAATGAGCAGTTCTTC.

This chain joins TRBV5-4 and TRBJ1-1, with 8 positions matching TRBD1. V lost 5 bases to trimming and J lost 1 base; unmatched junction nucleotides: 4. The germline gives CDR1 SGHNT, CDR2 YYREEE (reference sequence). The CDR3 sequence is 14 residues long. CDR3 in DNA: TGTGCCAGCAGACAGGGGGACAGGAACACTGAAGCTTTCTTT. This translates into CASRQGDRNTEAFF.

The chain employs TRBV6-5 and TRBJ1-4; TRBD1 agrees at 8 bases. V was pared by 4 bases and J by 6 bases, with 4 bases of the junction left unmatched. Germline loops: CDR1 MNHEY, CDR2 SVGAGI. The CDR3 spans 14 residues. DNA for the CDR3: TGTGCCAGCAGTTCCTGGACAGGGTATGAAAAACTGTTTTTT. It codes for CASSSWTGYEKLFF.

This clone was recorded once. This chain connects TRBV5-4 to TRBJ1-5; D may be TRBD1 (6 bases). Germline loops: CDR1 SGHNT, CDR2 YYREEE (reference sequence). The CDR3 is 14 residues long. Trimming stripped 0 bases from V and 4 bases from J, with 8 bases between. For the CDR3, the DNA is TGTGCCAGCAGCTTGGGGGGGCTGAATCAGCCCCAGCATTTT. Its translation is CASSLGGLNQPQHF.

The chain recombines TRBV7-6 with TRBJ2-7; D may be TRBD1 or TRBD2 (5 bases each). CDR3 length: 14 residues. Germline CDR1 is SGHVS and CDR2 is FNYEAQ. V shed 2 bases and J shed 4 bases, with 12 bases lying between them. The CDR3 sequence is CASSLQPGTYEQYF. Here the CDR3 DNA reads TGTGCCAGCAGCTTACAACCAGGGACGTACGAGCAGTACTTC.

The rearrangement uses TRBV6-1 and TRBJ1-2; no definite D call. Germline loops: CDR1 MNHNS, CDR2 SASEGT. V dropped 0 bases and J dropped 2 bases, with 10 bases sitting between them. The CDR3 spans 15 residues. CDR3 in DNA: TGTGCCAGCAGTGAAGCGGGTAACTGGAACTATGGCTACACCTTC. This translates into CASSEAGNWNYGYTF.